The entry that follows covers one TCR beta chain sequence. CDR3 size: 15 residues. Trimming left V 0 bases short and J 1 base short, with 9 bases between. The germline V gene has CDR1 SGHNT and CDR2 YENEEA. In the authors' methods: Reference gene primer amplification gave estimated nucleated cell counts. Profiled with immunoSEQ multiplex PCR; TCRdb holds only in-frame clones, not every one. V and J calls and clone size are given by that table; D and trimming were obtained from the DNA. The repertoire has 84,000 or so clones, more than 80% of them found once; the top ten carry about 13%. The sample originates from a study of blood T cell repertoires in COVID-19. Study in general: Material from acute and convalescent COVID-19 was sourced from the United States, Italy and Spain. From T cells, B-cell-depleted T cells, or PBMCs came the material, which was cDNA or gDNA.

The receptor was derived from a human donor in a cohort sampled during active COVID-19. J is TRBJ1-1 and V is TRBV11-3, with D maybe TRBD1 (5 bases). The sequencing sample was made of peripheral blood. CDR3 nucleotides: TGTGCCAGCAGCTTAGACGGACACCCGAACACTGAAGCTTTCTTT. The encoded protein is CASSLDGHPNTEAFF.